The 15 T cell receptor beta chains given below trace back to one sample, sequenced in a study of vaccination effects on CD4 cells after COVID-19. TCRdb's copy holds only in-frame clones and misses some; the assay was immunoSEQ multiplex PCR. The sample consists of about 16,000 clones, 60% to 85% of them appearing once. For these TCRs, the target antigens are not known. In the ViraFEST assay, antigen-specific CD4+ clonotypes were identified by expansion after peptide-pool stimulation. Cells that had been cultured for about 10 days were the source of isolated CD4+ T cells. Of the BNT162b2 and mRNA-1273 vaccines, participants received two doses of one or the other. Specimen: CD4+ T cells from PBMCs cultured with HCoV-NL63 spike peptides, collected after COVID-19 vaccination. The receptors here all came from a human donor who received a COVID-19 vaccine.

The V and J genes are TRBV18 and TRBJ1-2, with 7 bases identical to TRBD1. CDR1 is KGHSH, CDR2 LQKENI, per germline. The V segment lost 1 base and the J segment 3 bases; nucleotides outside the gene matches: 2. This CDR3 is built from 14 residues. The CDR3: CASSPLQGDYGYTF. The CDR3 nucleotides are TGTGCCAGCTCACCACTCCAGGGGGACTATGGCTACACCTTC.

CDR3 in amino acids: CASSPQGASTDTQYF. CDR3 DNA sequence: TGTGCCAGCTCACCTCAGGGCGCGAGCACAGATACGCAGTATTTT. The rearrangement uses TRBV18 and TRBJ2-3; a possible D gene is TRBD1 (5 bases). Germline loops: CDR1 KGHSH, CDR2 LQKENI. The CDR3 covers 15 residues. Trimming pared 3 bases from V and 0 bases from J, leaving 10 bases between. Full variable domain (outside the CDR3, taken from reference TRBV18 and TRBJ2-3): NAGVMQNPRHLVRRRGQEARLRCSPMKGHSHVYWYRQLPEEGLKFMVYLQKENIIDESGMPKERFSAEFPKEGPSILRIQQVVRGDSAAYFCASSPQGASTDTQYFGPGTRLTVL.

The chain recombines TRBV18 with TRBJ1-6; tentatively, D is TRBD1 (5 bases). Germline CDR1 reads KGHSH; CDR2 reads LQKENI. V shed 6 bases and J shed 10 bases, with 13 bases lying between them. The length of the CDR3 is 13 residues. The CDR3 region has the DNA TGTGCCAGCTCGTGGGGGGAAGGATCACCCCTCCACTTT. Its protein product is CASSWGEGSPLHF.

J is TRBJ1-4 and V is TRBV6-5; D is unresolved. V was trimmed by 0 bases and J by 8 bases, leaving 10 bases between them. Germline CDR1 MNHEY, CDR2 SVGAGI. The CDR3 consists of 14 residues. The CDR3 nucleotides are TGTGCCAGCAGTTACTCGATGGCGGGAGAAAAACTGTTTTTT. This translates into CASSYSMAGEKLFF.

The chain links TRBV5-1 to TRBJ2-3, with D unresolved. Germline lookup yields CDR1 SGHRS and CDR2 YFSETQ. The CDR3 loop spans 13 amino acids. Trimming left V 4 bases short and J 9 bases short, with 15 bases between. The CDR3: CASSPESRQTQYF. The CDR3 region has the DNA TGCGCCAGCAGCCCGGAGTCCAGGCAGACGCAGTATTTT. The full variable domain, rest sourced from reference TRBV5-1 and TRBJ2-3, is KAGVTQTPRYLIKTRGQQVTLSCSPISGHRSVSWYQQTPGQGLQFLFEYFSETQRNKGNFPGRFSGRQFSNSRSEMNVSTLELGDSALYLCASSPESRQTQYFGPGTRLTVL.

In its sample, this clone was seen a few times. The chain links TRBV6-2 or TRBV6-3 to TRBJ1-1; TRBD1 is a possible D gene (5 bases). Between the trimmed V and J ends, which lost 5 bases and 1 base, there was a span of 11 bases. CDR3 length equals 14 residues. Germline CDR1 is MNHEY and CDR2 is SVGEGT. This CDR3 reads CASSPGDTNTEAFF. CDR3 sequence (DNA): TGTGCCAGCAGTCCGGGGGATACGAACACTGAAGCTTTCTTT.

V is TRBV5-1 and J is TRBJ1-1, with TRBD1 matching 7 bases. CDR1 is SGHRS and CDR2 is YFSETQ in the germline V gene. The CDR3 is 14 residues long. The V segment lost 4 bases and the J segment 0 bases; nucleotides outside the gene matches: 3. DNA of the CDR3: TGCGCCAGCAGCCAGGGACAGCTGAACACTGAAGCTTTCTTT. Translation gives CASSQGQLNTEAFF.

The chain carries TRBV6-5 and TRBJ1-3; no firm D call. The CDR3 covers 14 residues. Germline CDR1 is MNHEY and CDR2 is SVGAGI. V lost 6 bases to trimming and J lost 0 bases, with 9 bases between them. The CDR3 loop reads CASSGLLSGNTIYF. As DNA, the CDR3 is TGTGCCAGCAGCGGACTGCTCTCTGGAAACACCATATATTTT.

The rearrangement uses TRBV7-2 and TRBJ1-2; possibly TRBD1 for D (6 bases). The CDR3 runs to 16 residues. Trimming shortened V by 1 base and J by 1 base, and 13 bases separated the two germline ends. CDR1 is SGHTA and CDR2 is FQGNSA in the germline V gene. Here the CDR3 reads CASSLGYGGGNYGYTF. The CDR3 DNA follows: TGTGCCAGCAGCTTAGGGTACGGGGGCGGTAACTATGGCTACACCTTC.

The gene calls are TRBV12-3 or TRBV12-4 and TRBJ2-1; the D gene is possibly TRBD2 (6 bases). With 6 bases removed from V and 7 bases from J, the gap between germline ends came to 10 bases. The CDR3 totals 12 residues. CDR3 loop: CASSLTSNEQFF. CDR3 coding DNA: TGTGCCAGCAGCCTGACTAGTAATGAGCAGTTCTTC.

The chain carries TRBV25-1 and TRBJ2-7, with D possibly being TRBD1 (6 bases). Trimming stripped 6 bases from V and 3 bases from J, with 12 bases between. The CDR3 is 13 amino acids. Germline CDR1 MGHDK, CDR2 SYGVNS. The CDR3 nucleotides are TGTGCCAGCAGGGACAGCCTCTACTACGAGCAGTACTTC. Its protein product is CASRDSLYYEQYF.

The chain joins TRBV7-9 to TRBJ2-3; D may match TRBD1 or TRBD2 (5 bases each). Germline V gene sequence: CDR1 SEHNR, CDR2 FQNEAQ (reference sequence). The CDR3 is made up of 17 amino acids. V dropped 2 bases and J dropped 0 bases, with 15 bases sitting between them. CDR3 sequence reads: CASSLFGGRPSTDTQYF. Written as DNA, the CDR3 is TGTGCCAGCAGCTTATTTGGGGGACGTCCTAGCACAGATACGCAGTATTTT.

The chain combines TRBV28 with TRBJ2-3, with D unresolved. There are 11 residues in the CDR3. V dropped 2 bases and J dropped 5 bases, with 2 bases sitting between them. Germline values: CDR1 MDHEN, CDR2 SYDVKM. The CDR3 protein is CASSLGDTQYF. Here the CDR3 DNA reads TGTGCCAGCAGTTTAGGAGATACGCAGTATTTT.

The V and J genes are TRBV4-3 and TRBJ2-3, with 10 bases aligning to TRBD2. After removal of 2 bases from V and 1 base from J, the junction contained 6 bases not matched to a gene. The CDR3 is 17 amino acids. Germline loops: CDR1 LGHNA, CDR2 YSLEER. The DNA of the CDR3 is TGCGCCAGCAGCCAACTAGCGGGGGCCTGGGGCACAGATACGCAGTATTTT. It codes for CASSQLAGAWGTDTQYF.

The J gene is TRBJ1-5, the V gene TRBV18; D call uncertain. The V end was cut by 2 bases, the J end by 7 bases, with 9 bases between. In germline, CDR1 is KGHSH, CDR2 LQKENI. This CDR3 region has 13 residues. This CDR3 is CASSPIREQPQHF. The CDR3, as DNA: TGTGCCAGCTCACCAATTAGGGAACAGCCCCAGCATTTT.